The 14 T cell receptor beta chains presented below share a single source sample, sequenced in a study of T cell repertoires in cytomegalovirus infection. TCRdb redid the calling of the reads with MiXCR, one entry per CDR3 protein. The data contain 150,000 to 200,000 distinct CDR3 sequences, 28% of them singletons. Input material: PBMCs. Receptors originate from a human donor in good health (CMV status not recorded). Some clones in this sample may be carry-over from other donors' samples.

This clonotype has at least ten counts. V and J are TRBV7-8 and TRBJ2-7; 8 nucleotides agree with TRBD1. The CDR3 spans 17 residues. Trimming cost V 5 bases and J 3 bases; bases outside gene matches: 15. Germline loops: CDR1 SGHVS, CDR2 FQNEAQ. CDR3 DNA: TGTGCCAGCAGCCCCCGGGGACAGGCCGTACGTCGCTACGAGCAGTACTTC. This translates into CASSPRGQAVRRYEQYF.

The chain couples TRBV6-6 to TRBJ1-5, with 12 positions matching TRBD1. Germline-derived CDR1 and CDR2 are MNHNY and SVGAGI (reference sequence). CDR3 length: 16 residues. V shed 6 bases and J 2 bases; nucleotides not matched to a gene: 5. The CDR3 DNA sequence: TGTGCCAGCAGCCCCGGGACAGGGGGCGGCAATCAGCCCCAGCATTTT. Its protein product is CASSPGTGGGNQPQHF.

This clonotype was recorded many times. The genes are TRBV7-2 and TRBJ2-7; D remains unclear. Trimming removed 1 base at V and 2 bases at J, with 12 bases between. Germline V lookup: CDR1 SGHTA, CDR2 FQGNSA. The CDR3 length is 15 residues. Written as DNA, the CDR3 is TGTGCCAGCAGCTTAGGTGCAGGCGATACCTACGAGCAGTACTTC. As protein: CASSLGAGDTYEQYF.

This clonotype turned up a few times. The chain links TRBV7-2 to TRBJ2-3; D call uncertain. The CDR3 is made up of 12 amino acids. V gave up 11 bases and J gave up 4 bases, with 13 bases separating them. Per the germline V gene, CDR1 is SGHTA and CDR2 is FQGNSA. The CDR3 bases are TGTGCCTCGGGCCAGCCGGCAGATACGCAGTATTTT. Its translation is CASGQPADTQYF. The entire variable domain, with the rest obtained from reference TRBV7-2 and TRBJ2-3, is as follows: GAGVSQSPSNKVTEKGKDVELRCDPISGHTALYWYRQSLGQGLEFLIYFQGNSAPDKSGLPSDRFSAERTGGSVSTLTIQRTQQEDSAVYLCASGQPADTQYFGPGTRLTVL.

This clonotype was counted a few times. The chain combines TRBV18 with TRBJ1-2; D is ambiguous. This CDR3 region has 13 residues. Germline V CDR1 and CDR2: KGHSH, LQKENI. Deletions cut 5 bases from V and 7 bases from J, with 14 bases between. The CDR3 region has the DNA TGTGCCAGCTCAGAGGACGCCCTGGGTGGCTACACCTTC. Amino acids: CASSEDALGGYTF.

The chain is built from TRBV6-6 and TRBJ2-1, with 10 bases aligning to TRBD1. This CDR3 region has 16 residues. The V gene end was trimmed by 4 bases and the J gene end by 3 bases; junction bases not matched to a gene: 6. Per the germline V gene, CDR1 is MNHNY and CDR2 is SVGAGI (reference sequence). The CDR3 nucleotides read TGTGCCAGCAGTTCCCTTGACAGGGGGCTCTACAATGAGCAGTTCTTC. As protein: CASSSLDRGLYNEQFF.

Only a few counts were recorded for this clonotype. This sequence joins TRBV6-2 or TRBV6-3 and TRBJ2-7, with D possibly being TRBD2 (6 bases). V was clipped by 0 bases and J by 7 bases, with 7 bases between them. The CDR3 covers 12 residues. Per the germline V gene, CDR1 is MNHEY and CDR2 is SVGEGT. The chain's CDR3 is CASSYSAGEQYF. Here the CDR3 DNA reads TGTGCCAGCAGTTACTCGGCGGGGGAGCAGTACTTC.

The gene calls are TRBV5-8 and TRBJ1-1; a weak D match, TRBD1 (6 bases). This CDR3 has 14 amino acids. The germline V gene encodes CDR1 SGHTS and CDR2 YDEGEE. The V and J ends lost 1 base and 4 bases respectively, with 11 bases between them. CDR3 loop: CASSLTGLSTEAFF. CDR3 nucleotides: TGTGCCAGCAGCTTGACAGGGCTAAGCACTGAAGCTTTCTTT. Complete variable domain (other parts from reference TRBV5-8 and TRBJ1-1): EAGVTQSPTHLIKTRGQQATLRCSPISGHTSVYWYQQALGLGLQFLLWYDEGEERNRGNFPPRFSGRQFPNYSSELNVNALELEDSALYLCASSLTGLSTEAFFGQGTRLTVV.

This clonotype was detected ten times or more. This rearrangement joins TRBV19 to TRBJ2-7; D perhaps matches TRBD2 (6 bases). Looked up from germline, CDR1 is LNHDA and CDR2 is SQIVND (reference sequence). V was pared by 3 bases and J by 4 bases, with 13 bases between. The CDR3 sequence is 14 residues long. The CDR3 is CASSIPGGKYEQYF. CDR3 bases: TGTGCCAGTAGTATCCCCGGAGGGAAGTACGAGCAGTACTTC.

A few counts support this clonotype. At one boundary the junction diverges from the germline segment, which might be a read error. This chain connects TRBV7-9 to TRBJ2-5; 7 positions match TRBD2. The germline V gene has CDR1 SEHNR and CDR2 FQNEAQ (reference sequence). The CDR3 covers 10 residues. In DNA form, the CDR3 reads TGTGCCAGCAGCCCGACAGCGGGAAACTTC. Protein: CASSPTAGNF.

The CDR3 DNA reads TGTGCCAGCTCACCCGGACAGGACACCGGGGAGCTGTTTTTT. It yields the protein CASSPGQDTGELFF. J is TRBJ2-2 and V is TRBV18; 7 positions agree with TRBD1. The ends lost 3 bases at V and 3 bases at J; junction bases unmatched: 1. Per the germline V gene, CDR1 is KGHSH and CDR2 is LQKENI. The CDR3 spans 14 residues.

This clonotype has only a few counts. This chain uses TRBV5-5 with TRBJ2-1; maybe TRBD2 (7 bases). V gave up 3 bases and J gave up 1 base, with 17 bases separating them. The germline V gene encodes CDR1 SGHKS and CDR2 YYEKEE (reference sequence). This CDR3 has 17 amino acids. CDR3 DNA: TGTGCCAGCAGCTCCCTTTACAGGGAGGGATCCTACAATGAGCAGTTCTTC. It translates to CASSSLYREGSYNEQFF. Together with reference TRBV5-5 and TRBJ2-1, the CDR3 gives the full variable domain: DAGVTQSPTHLIKTRGQQVTLRCSPISGHKSVSWYQQVLGQGPQFIFQYYEKEERGRGNFPDRFSARQFPNYSSELNVNALLLGDSALYLCASSSLYREGSYNEQFFGPGTRLTVL.

This chain connects TRBV5-1 to TRBJ1-1, with 7 positions matching TRBD1. V trimming: 4 bases; J trimming: 1 base; junction bases outside the gene matches: 10. Germline V gene lookup returns CDR1 SGHRS and CDR2 YFSETQ. The length of the CDR3 is 16 residues. CDR3 residues: CASSPSGTVENTEAFF. The CDR3 DNA follows: TGCGCCAGCAGCCCATCGGGGACAGTAGAGAACACTGAAGCTTTCTTT.

This sequence joins TRBV20-1 and TRBJ2-7, with D maybe TRBD2 (5 bases). Germline loops: CDR1 DFQATT, CDR2 SNEGSKA (reference sequence). The ends were cut back, 6 bases at V and 2 bases at J, with 14 bases in the middle. The CDR3 has 13 residues. The CDR3 DNA sequence: TGCAGTGCCGTTCCCCGGGAACCCTACGAGCAGTACTTC. Translated: CSAVPREPYEQYF.